This T cell receptor (beta chain) appears in the sequencing data of a study of blood T cell repertoires in COVID-19. Overall study: Acute-phase and convalescent COVID-19 samples originated in the United States, Italy and Spain. PBMCs, B-cell-depleted T cells, or T cells provided the cDNA or gDNA that made up the material.

Authors' methods: Reference gene primer amplification gave nucleated cell count estimates. Sequencing used immunoSEQ multiplex PCR; TCRdb keeps in-frame clones, though not all of them. D and trimming come from the DNA, and the V and J calls and clone size come from that table. The top ten clones hold around 5.4% of a sample with some 100,000 clones, 80% to 95% of them seen once. CDR3 length: 14 amino acids. V shed 5 bases and J shed 5 bases, with 12 bases lying between them. Germline CDR1 reads SEHNR; CDR2 reads FQNEAQ (reference sequence). The sequenced sample was peripheral blood. The V and J genes are TRBV7-9 and TRBJ2-2; D is possibly TRBD1 (6 bases). This receptor was obtained from a man aged 65 to 85 with acute or convalescent COVID-19. CDR3 in amino acids: CASSQPGDTGELFF. CDR3 nucleotide sequence: TGTGCCAGCAGCCAGCCAGGGGATACCGGGGAGCTGTTTTTT.